Listed below are T cell receptor beta chains from one sample, sequenced in a study of T cells after yellow fever vaccination. TCRdb called the 5' RACE reads again in MiXCR, with one record for every CDR3 protein. The sample has hundreds of thousands of distinct CDR3 sequences, around 13% seen once. This specimen was CD4+ T cells sorted from PBMCs, taken 15 days after the yellow fever booster vaccination. Source of these receptors: a man between 18 and 35 years old who received the YFV17D yellow fever vaccine. CDR3s include the opening cysteine and the closing phenylalanine or tryptophan. The D gene is left open where the match is weak. For some rows the clone size is stated as once, few or many, or as a class when expanded; others skip it.

>few|TRBV27|.|TRBJ1-1
TGTGCCAGCAGTCCCCAAGCTTTCTTT
CASSPQAFF
>.|TRBV3-1|.|TRBJ2-1
TGTGCCAGCCAGGTAGAATGGGGCAATGAGCAGTTCTTC
CASQVEWGNEQFF
>few|TRBV5-1|.|TRBJ2-7
TGCGCCAGCAGCTTTTTGGTGGTAGGGTTCGAGCAGTACTTC
CASSFLVVGFEQYF
>.|TRBV7-3|.|TRBJ2-2
TGTGCCAGCAGCTTAACGGTGGGGAGCGCCGGGGAGCTGTTTTTT
CASSLTVGSAGELFF
>few|TRBV4-2|TRBD2|TRBJ2-1
TGTGCCAGCAGCCAAGAACGGTTGTGGCTAGCGGGGGTAAATGAGCAGTTCTTC
CASSQERLWLAGVNEQFF
>few|TRBV3-1|.|TRBJ2-5
TGTGCCAGCAGCCAAGCTCTACTCCAAGAGACCCAGTACTTC
CASSQALLQETQYF
>.|TRBV4-3|TRBD2|TRBJ2-1
TGCGCCAGCAGCTTACGGACTAGCGGGGGGCCATCCTACAATGAGCAGTTCTTC
CASSLRTSGGPSYNEQFF
>few|TRBV29-1|TRBD2|TRBJ2-1
TGCAGCGTTGAATGGGGGGGGACCTACAATGAGCAGTTCTTC
CSVEWGGTYNEQFF
>few|TRBV5-4|.|TRBJ2-3
TGTGCCAGCAGCTTGATTAGGGCAGATACGCAGTATTTT
CASSLIRADTQYF
>few|TRBV12-3/TRBV12-4|.|TRBJ1-1
TGTGCCAGCACCCCGGGACGGTCAAACACTGAAGCTTTCTTT
CASTPGRSNTEAFF
>few|TRBV10-3|TRBD1|TRBJ1-2
TGTGCCATCACTCCAACAGGGGGCAACTATGGCTACACCTTC
CAITPTGGNYGYTF
>few|TRBV10-3|.|TRBJ2-5
TGTGCCATCAGTGACCCCGACAGCTTTCAAGAGACCCAGTACTTC
CAISDPDSFQETQYF
>.|TRBV6-1|TRBD1|TRBJ1-5
TGTGCCACCGGGACAGGGAAAAATCAGCCCCAGCATTTT
CATGTGKNQPQHF
>many|TRBV4-3|TRBD2|TRBJ2-4
TGCGCCAGCAGCCCCCAGCGGGGGGGCCGGAACATTCAGTACTTC
CASSPQRGGRNIQYF
>.|TRBV7-2|.|TRBJ2-3
TGTGCCAGCAATCCAACACCCGGCACAGATACGCAGTATTTT
CASNPTPGTDTQYF
>.|TRBV2|TRBD1|TRBJ1-6
TGTGCCAGCAGTGATCACTCTCCCACAGGGGGGAATTCACCCCTCCACTTT
CASSDHSPTGGNSPLHF
>many|TRBV5-1|.|TRBJ1-4
TGCGCCAGCAGCCCCGGGCGGAGGGGGGCCCTAGCCAACGCAACTAATGAAAAACTGTTTTTT
CASSPGRRGALANATNEKLFF
>few|TRBV7-9|.|TRBJ1-4
TGTGCCAGCAGCTTCGGCAGGGTCTGGGAAAAACTGTTTTTT
CASSFGRVWEKLFF
>many|TRBV7-9|.|TRBJ1-1
TGTGCCAGCAACTGGGGGTCGGGGGGTGAAGCTTTCTTT
CASNWGSGGEAFF
>many|TRBV15|.|TRBJ2-3
TGTGCCACCAGCGGATGGGACCTCACAGATACGCAGTATTTT
CATSGWDLTDTQYF
>many|TRBV6-2/TRBV6-3|.|TRBJ2-5
TGTGCCAGCAGTTCCCCGGACAGATCTCCGCAAGAGACCCAGTACTTC
CASSSPDRSPQETQYF
>few|TRBV7-2|TRBD1|TRBJ1-4
TGTGCCAGCAGCGCAGACAGGGGGCGACGAGGTAGACTGTTTTTT
CASSADRGRRGRLFF
>many|TRBV5-1|.|TRBJ2-1
TGCGCCAGCAGCTTCATGCTAGCCTACAATGAGCAGTTCTTC
CASSFMLAYNEQFF
>.|TRBV5-1|.|TRBJ2-3
TGCGCCAGCAGCTTGGGGCCAAGGGCAGTCACAGATACGCAGTATTTT
CASSLGPRAVTDTQYF
>.|TRBV20-1|TRBD1|TRBJ1-5
TGCAGTGCTGGACAGGGAAATCAGCCCCAGCATTTT
CSAGQGNQPQHF
>.|TRBV3-1|TRBD1|TRBJ2-2
TGTGCCAGCAGCCCGACCGGGACAGGGGGTACCGGGGAGCTGTTTTTT
CASSPTGTGGTGELFF
>few|TRBV6-1|TRBD1|TRBJ1-5
TGTGCCAGCAGTACCCGACAGGGCTTTAAGGATCAGCCCCAGCATTTT
CASSTRQGFKDQPQHF
>.|TRBV9|.|TRBJ2-3
TGTGCCAGCAGCCCCCAAGCCACCTCAGGAGATACGCAGTATTTT
CASSPQATSGDTQYF
>.|TRBV7-3|.|TRBJ1-2
TGTGCCAGCAGCTTAATGGGGATGGATGGCTACACCTTC
CASSLMGMDGYTF
>.|TRBV19|TRBD1|TRBJ1-1
TGTGCCAGTAGTAGGACCCTCGGGACAGGGTTCGCAGGAGCTTTCTTT
CASSRTLGTGFAGAFF
>few|TRBV19|TRBD1|TRBJ1-1
TGTGCCAGTAGTATCAGAGGGGGCGCAGAAGCTTTCTTT
CASSIRGGAEAFF
>.|TRBV6-1|TRBD1|TRBJ2-5
TGTGCCAGCAGTTTCCATCACGAGGGACAGACCCAAGAGACCCAGTACTTC
CASSFHHEGQTQETQYF
>few|TRBV20-1|TRBD1|TRBJ1-1
TGCAGTGCTAGCAGGGGGCGGACTGAAGCTTTCTTT
CSASRGRTEAFF
>few|TRBV5-1|.|TRBJ1-1
TGCGCCAGCAGCTTGAGTGCCTGGGGGAACACTGAAGCTTTCTTT
CASSLSAWGNTEAFF
>.|TRBV27|.|TRBJ1-5
TGTGCCAGCAGTTTAGAGAGGTATGGCAATCAGCCCCAGCATTTT
CASSLERYGNQPQHF
>many|TRBV3-1|.|TRBJ2-7
TGTGCCAGCAGCCGGAAAGGGGAACTCTCCTACGAGCAGTACTTC
CASSRKGELSYEQYF
>.|TRBV28|.|TRBJ2-7
TGTGCCAGCAGCCCTGGGCCCCAGATGTACGAGCAGTACTTC
CASSPGPQMYEQYF
>.|TRBV4-2|.|TRBJ1-6
TGTGCCAGCAGCCAGGCTACAGACGGGGCAGGGCTCGGATTT
CASSQATDGAGLGF
>few|TRBV12-3/TRBV12-4|.|TRBJ2-1
TGTGCCAGCAGTTTAAGGGCGGATGAGCAGTTCTTC
CASSLRADEQFF
>few|TRBV27|.|TRBJ2-7
TGTGCCAGCAGTCGATCCGGACACTTCTCCTACGAGCAGTACTTC
CASSRSGHFSYEQYF
>many|TRBV5-1|TRBD1|TRBJ2-7
TGCGCCAGCAGCTGGCGGGACAGGGGTCTCGAGCAGTACTTC
CASSWRDRGLEQYF
>.|TRBV10-1|TRBD1|TRBJ2-2
TGCGCCAGCAGCCGCGACAGGGGAACAGCGAACACCGGGGAGCTGTTTTTT
CASSRDRGTANTGELFF
>.|TRBV4-3|.|TRBJ2-3
TGCGCCAGCAGCCAAGATACGGCCGGGACGCAGTATTTT
CASSQDTAGTQYF
>many|TRBV7-7|.|TRBJ2-5
TGTGCCAGCAGCTTACGCCGGGGGTCCGAAGAGACCCAGTACTTC
CASSLRRGSEETQYF
>.|TRBV10-3|TRBD1|TRBJ1-4
TGTGCCATCAGTGAGGGGCCGGGACAGGGTAATGAAAAACTGTTTTTT
CAISEGPGQGNEKLFF
>many|TRBV20-1|TRBD1|TRBJ2-5
TGCAGTGCTAGAGATCCCACAGGGGGGTCCCAAGAGACCCAGTACTTC
CSARDPTGGSQETQYF
>once|TRBV7-9|.|TRBJ2-3
TGTGCCAGCAGCTTAGGGGAGGCTCAGGGGCCGGCAGATACGCAGTATTTT
CASSLGEAQGPADTQYF
>.|TRBV20-1|.|TRBJ2-2
TGCAGTGCTAGAGATGTAGGGGGGAACCCCGGGGAGCTGTTTTTT
CSARDVGGNPGELFF
>few|TRBV24-1|.|TRBJ2-3
TGTGCCACCAGTGATCCTCTGGTGGGGTCAGATACGCAGTATTTT
CATSDPLVGSDTQYF
>few|TRBV11-2|.|TRBJ2-1
TGTGCCAGCAGTTTTCGACAGCGGTTATACAATGAGCAGTTCTTC
CASSFRQRLYNEQFF
>.|TRBV10-3|TRBD2|TRBJ2-1
TGTGCCATCAGTGCGGGGGGTACCTACAATGAGCAGTTCTTC
CAISAGGTYNEQFF
>few|TRBV4-2|TRBD2|TRBJ2-7
TGTGCCAGCAGCCAACGACTAGCTACCGACGAGCAGTACTTC
CASSQRLATDEQYF
>.|TRBV7-2|.|TRBJ2-1
TGTGCCAGCAGCCTGACAAACCGTGAGCAGTTCTTC
CASSLTNREQFF
>few|TRBV4-2|TRBD2|TRBJ2-3
TGTGCCAGCAGCCAAGCAGCGGGGGGTTTGACAGATACGCAGTATTTT
CASSQAAGGLTDTQYF
>many|TRBV5-1|.|TRBJ2-2
TGCGCCAGCAGCCCTTCGCACCGAGTCACCGGGGAGCTGTTTTTT
CASSPSHRVTGELFF
>.|TRBV28|TRBD2|TRBJ2-1
TGTGCCGGGAAAAGCGGGGGGGCGCGGAATGAGCAGTTCTTC
CAGKSGGARNEQFF
>few|TRBV7-2|TRBD2|TRBJ2-1
TGTGCCAGCAGCTTAGATCCCCAGCGGGGGGCTTGGGAGCAGTTCTTC
CASSLDPQRGAWEQFF
>.|TRBV12-3/TRBV12-4|.|TRBJ2-3
TGTGCCAGCACCGGAGGGGGTCGGTCGTTTGGCGGAACGCAGTATTTT
CASTGGGRSFGGTQYF
>many|TRBV5-1|.|TRBJ2-7
TGCGCCAGCAGCGACACAGCGTCAGCCTACGAGCAGTACTTC
CASSDTASAYEQYF